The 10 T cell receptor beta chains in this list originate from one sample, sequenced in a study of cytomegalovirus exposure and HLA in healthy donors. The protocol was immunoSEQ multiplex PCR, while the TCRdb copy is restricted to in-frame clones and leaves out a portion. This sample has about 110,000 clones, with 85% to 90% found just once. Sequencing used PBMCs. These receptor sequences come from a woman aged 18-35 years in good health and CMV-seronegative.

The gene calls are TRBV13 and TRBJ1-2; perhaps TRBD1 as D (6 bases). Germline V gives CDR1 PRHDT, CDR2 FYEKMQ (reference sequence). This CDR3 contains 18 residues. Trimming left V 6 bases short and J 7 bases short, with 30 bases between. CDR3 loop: CASRPSESGGQFLVGYTF. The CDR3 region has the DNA TGTGCCAGCAGGCCCTCAGAGAGCGGGGGGCAATTCCTTGTTGGCTACACCTTC.

The CDR3 sequence: CASSPQGAGLGNTIYF. The CDR3 DNA reads as TGTGCCAGCAGTCCTCAGGGGGCCGGTCTTGGAAACACCATATATTTT. V and J are TRBV28 and TRBJ1-3, with TRBD1 identical over 8 bases. CDR1 is MDHEN and CDR2 is SYDVKM in the germline V gene. This CDR3 has 16 residues. Losses at the gene ends were 5 bases for V and 3 bases for J; bases not matched to a gene: 9.

The CDR3, as DNA: TGTGCCATCAGTGAGATTTTGGCGGTAGGTGGCTACACCTTC. Translating it yields CAISEILAVGGYTF. This sequence joins TRBV10-3 and TRBJ1-2; no clear D. This CDR3 has 14 amino acids. Germline V gene lookup returns CDR1 ENHRY and CDR2 SYGVKD. The germline V and J ends were trimmed by 2 bases and 7 bases, with 14 bases remaining between them.

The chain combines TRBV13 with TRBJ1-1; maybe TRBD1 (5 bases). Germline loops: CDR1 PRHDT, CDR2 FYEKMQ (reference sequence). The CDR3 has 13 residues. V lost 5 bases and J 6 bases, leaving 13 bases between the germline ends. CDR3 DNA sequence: TGTGCCAGCAGCATTTCGGGGGGTCCTGAAGCTTTCTTT. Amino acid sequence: CASSISGGPEAFF.

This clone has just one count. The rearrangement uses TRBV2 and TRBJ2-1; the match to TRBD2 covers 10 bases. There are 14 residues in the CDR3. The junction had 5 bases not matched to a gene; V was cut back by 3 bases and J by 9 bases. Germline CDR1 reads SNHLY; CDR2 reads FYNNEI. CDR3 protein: CASSDLAGGIEQFF. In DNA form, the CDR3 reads TGTGCCAGCAGTGATTTAGCGGGGGGAATTGAGCAGTTCTTC. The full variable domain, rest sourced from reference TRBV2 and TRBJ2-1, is EPEVTQTPSHQVTQMGQEVILRCVPISNHLYFYWYRQILGQKVEFLVSFYNNEISEKSEIFDDQFSVERPDGSNFTLKIRSTKLEDSAMYFCASSDLAGGIEQFFGPGTRLTVL.

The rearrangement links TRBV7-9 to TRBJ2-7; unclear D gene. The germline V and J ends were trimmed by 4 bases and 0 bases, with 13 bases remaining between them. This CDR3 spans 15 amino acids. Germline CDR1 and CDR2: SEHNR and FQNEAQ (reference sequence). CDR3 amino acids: CASSYGGDSSYEQYF. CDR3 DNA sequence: TGTGCCAGCAGCTACGGCGGTGACTCCTCCTACGAGCAGTACTTC.

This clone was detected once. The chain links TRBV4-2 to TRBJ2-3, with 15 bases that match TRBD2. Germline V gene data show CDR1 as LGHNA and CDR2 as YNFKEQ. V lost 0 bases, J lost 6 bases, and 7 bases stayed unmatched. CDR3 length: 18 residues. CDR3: CASSQDPPGLAGGDTQYF. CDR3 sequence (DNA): TGTGCCAGCAGCCAAGATCCTCCCGGACTAGCGGGAGGGGATACGCAGTATTTT.

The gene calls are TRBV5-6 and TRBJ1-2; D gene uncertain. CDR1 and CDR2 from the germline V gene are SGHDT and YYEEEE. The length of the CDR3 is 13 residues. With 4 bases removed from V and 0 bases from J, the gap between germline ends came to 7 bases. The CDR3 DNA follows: TGTGCCAGCAGCCGTACACCTAACTATGGCTACACCTTC. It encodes CASSRTPNYGYTF.

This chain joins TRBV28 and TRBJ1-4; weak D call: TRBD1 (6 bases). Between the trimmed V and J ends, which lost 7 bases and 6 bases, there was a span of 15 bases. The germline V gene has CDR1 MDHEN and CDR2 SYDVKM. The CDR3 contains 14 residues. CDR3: CASTYRGGDEKLFF. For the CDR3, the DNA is TGTGCCAGCACTTACCGAGGGGGGGATGAAAAACTGTTTTTT.

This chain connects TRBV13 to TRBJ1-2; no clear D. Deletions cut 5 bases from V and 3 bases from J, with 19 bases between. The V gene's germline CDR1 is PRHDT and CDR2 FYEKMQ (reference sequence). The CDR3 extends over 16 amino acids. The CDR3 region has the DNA TGTGCCAGCAGCCAAGAAAACCCCTCGCGGGACTATGGCTACACCTTC. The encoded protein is CASSQENPSRDYGYTF.